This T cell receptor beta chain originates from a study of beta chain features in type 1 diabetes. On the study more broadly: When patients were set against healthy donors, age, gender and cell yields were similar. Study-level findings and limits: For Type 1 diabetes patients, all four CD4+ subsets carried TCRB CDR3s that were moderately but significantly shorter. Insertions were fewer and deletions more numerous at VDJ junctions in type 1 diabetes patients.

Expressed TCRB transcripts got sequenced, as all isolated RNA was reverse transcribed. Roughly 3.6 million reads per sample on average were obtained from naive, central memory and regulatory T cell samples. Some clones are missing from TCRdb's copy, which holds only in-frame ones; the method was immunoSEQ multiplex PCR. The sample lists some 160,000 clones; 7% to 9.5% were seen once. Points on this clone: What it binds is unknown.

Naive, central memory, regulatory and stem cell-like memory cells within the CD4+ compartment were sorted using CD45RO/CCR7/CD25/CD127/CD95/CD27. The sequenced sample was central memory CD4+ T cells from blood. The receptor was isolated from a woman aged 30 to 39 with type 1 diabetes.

The CDR3 DNA follows: TGTGCCAGTAACTACCAGCGAGGAGAGACCCAGTACTTC. This gives the protein CASNYQRGETQYF. The chain uses TRBV19 and TRBJ2-5; D is undetermined. Germline V gene data show CDR1 as LNHDA and CDR2 as SQIVND (reference sequence). The length of the CDR3 is 13 residues. V was clipped by 7 bases and J by 4 bases, with 13 bases between them.